This is a list of T cell receptor beta chains from one sample in a study of memory CD4+ T cells and cytomegalovirus serostatus. The method was immunoSEQ multiplex PCR; TCRdb's version includes in-frame clones alone and lacks a portion of them. This table holds 46,000 or so clones, about 78% found once. Sequencing used memory CD4+ T cells from blood. The receptor set was obtained from an adult in good health and CMV-seronegative. The CDR3 runs from the conserved cysteine through the conserved F or W. D genes are given only for firm matches.

V	D	J	CDR3
TRBV28	-	TRBJ1-4	CASSLLGREKLFF
TRBV28	-	TRBJ2-5	CASSPRSTETQYF
TRBV4-1	-	TRBJ1-2	CASSQANYGYTF
TRBV5-1	-	TRBJ2-7	CASSLEAYEQYF
TRBV6-1	-	TRBJ1-2	CASSEITTGYGYTF
TRBV6-5	-	TRBJ1-1	CASSYSGRYTEAFF
TRBV6-5	-	TRBJ1-4	CASSYGTQPEKLFF
TRBV28	-	TRBJ1-5	CASSPYTGMIPQHF
TRBV4-3	-	TRBJ1-5	CASSPLIGVNQPQHF
TRBV28	TRBD2	TRBJ2-3	CASSSAGGNTDTQYF
TRBV6-4	-	TRBJ1-6	CASSPGGNLNSPLHF
TRBV28	-	TRBJ1-5	CASSLTQSNQPQHF
TRBV19	-	TRBJ2-3	CASSTTGSNYYTQYF
TRBV7-2	TRBD1	TRBJ1-6	CASSSTGWRSPLHF
TRBV4-2	-	TRBJ1-2	CASSARDLRGGGYTF
TRBV30	-	TRBJ2-6	CAWSVTGAGANVLTF
TRBV6-5	-	TRBJ1-1	CASSYTGFGTEAFF
TRBV7-3	TRBD2	TRBJ2-1	CASSLTWGTSGYNEQFF
TRBV7-7	TRBD1	TRBJ2-7	CASSFRDSSYEQYF
TRBV30	-	TRBJ1-4	CAWSGTGEKLFF
TRBV6-6	-	TRBJ2-7	CASSYPQQDGGKQYF
TRBV5-1	-	TRBJ1-5	CASSLLGGRNQPQHF